This TCR beta chain appears in the sequencing data of a study of blood T cell repertoires in COVID-19 (TCRdb year 2020). Context from the whole study: Collaborator samples came from the United States, Italy and Spain and covered acute and convalescent phases of COVID-19. Subjects who had been exposed to COVID-19, were actively infected with it, or had recovered from it provided the deeply sampled blood TCRbeta repertoires that made up the dataset. The repertoires were released in a freely available public database intended as a resource for research on the immune response to SARS-CoV-2. The sample metadata nearly always contained a de-identified subject ID, COVID-19 status, age in years and sex. Samples came from the ongoing ImmuneRACE study (first 160 participants) plus 1,254 subjects from 6 global collaborators. The material from the prospective study consisted of cDNA or gDNA derived from T cells, B-cell-depleted T cells, or PBMCs. Where available, HLA class I and class II types were obtained from metadata supplied by the sample provider rather than from assay-based typing. The paper's findings and limits, for the study overall: The amount of clinical and demographic metadata varied by source and participant and was provided uncurated.

Collaborating institutions collected whole blood in K2EDTA tubes following their own protocols. For TCRbeta analysis, collaborators shipped samples as frozen whole blood, isolated PBMCs, or DNA extracted from either of those sample types. Worth noting for this clone: This receptor's antigen is unknown. No clone much larger than this one lies a single base away; base qualities are absent.

The immunoSEQ Assay, a bias-controlled multiplex PCR, was used to amplify TCRbeta CDR3 regions from genomic DNA. The source study handled its data this way. The number of nucleated cells in each sample was estimated by amplification of reference gene primers within the assay. To quantify the absolute abundance of each unique TCRbeta CDR3 rearrangement, sequence reads were collapsed and filtered. Productive Simpson clonality was computed per sample as the square root of Simpson's diversity index over productive rearrangements. TCRdb obtained this table from immuneACCESS and retained in-frame rearrangements with V and J assigned. These tables miss some clones; where compared with another copy, unresolved V genes account for less than half of the shortfall, and the remainder is unexplained. V, J and clone size reflect that table, while D and trimming were determined from the DNA. Present in this sample are 30,000 to 35,000 clones, about 74% of which were seen just once. Around 15% of the sample goes to the ten largest clones.

This receptor was identified in a human donor in a cohort sampled during active COVID-19. Input material: peripheral blood.

The DNA reads as follows: TGTGCCAGCAGGCCCGGGACAGCTGACAATGAGCAGTTCTTC. It translates as CASRPGTADNEQFF. The chain couples TRBV28 to TRBJ2-1, and TRBD1 matches 7 of the central bases. Unmatched junction bases come to 7, with V trimmed by 6 bases and J by 5 bases. The CDR3 spans 14 residues, from the cysteine through the phenylalanine. Solely the CDR3 DNA is kept, with 42 bases framed from the first base. The germline V gene sets CDR1 to MDHEN and CDR2 to SYDVKM.